A selection of T cell receptor beta chains follows, all from one sample in a study of blood T cell repertoires in COVID-19. Sequenced by immunoSEQ multiplex PCR; TCRdb stores in-frame clones only, minus some. The table records 290,000 or so clones, about nine tenths of them present only once. The specimen sequenced was PBMCs or T cells enriched from blood (not recorded which). These receptors all come from a woman under 30 who had recovered from COVID-19. CDR3s include the opening cysteine and the closing phenylalanine or tryptophan. Each record gives: clone size, J gene, D gene, V gene, CDR3 DNA, CDR3 protein. The D gene is left open where the match is weak. Only part of the rows carry a size: once, few, many, or a class if the clone is expanded.

-,TRBJ1-2,TRBD1,TRBV19,TGTGCCAGTAGTACAATGGGGACCGGGACAGGGCCCTATGGCTACACCTTC,CASSTMGTGTGPYGYTF
-,TRBJ1-3,-,TRBV7-2,TGTGCCAGCAGCTTAATCGGGGTTTCTGGAAACACCATATATTTT,CASSLIGVSGNTIYF
-,TRBJ1-1,TRBD1,TRBV5-4,TGTGCCAGCAGCCAACACCTGGGGACAGGGGGCACTGAAGCTTTCTTT,CASSQHLGTGGTEAFF
-,TRBJ1-5,-,TRBV28,TGTGCCAGCAGTTTGGGAGGTTGGGGCAATCAGCCCCAGCATTTT,CASSLGGWGNQPQHF
-,TRBJ1-1,-,TRBV6-2/TRBV6-3,TGTGCCAGCAGTTGGAGGGACGGGAACACTGAAGCTTTCTTT,CASSWRDGNTEAFF
-,TRBJ1-1,TRBD1,TRBV12-3/TRBV12-4,TGTGCCAGCAGTCCGGGACAGGTTAGGAAAGCTTTCTTT,CASSPGQVRKAFF
-,TRBJ1-5,TRBD1,TRBV19,TGTGCCAGTAGTAGTGTTGACAGGGGCGGTCAGCCCCAGCATTTT,CASSSVDRGGQPQHF
-,TRBJ2-2,-,TRBV3-1/TRBV3-2,TGTGCCAGCAGGCGAACAACTAGCAGCGACACCGGGGAGCTGTTTTTT,CASRRTTSSDTGELFF
-,TRBJ2-1,TRBD1,TRBV5-1,TGCGCCAGCAGCTCAAGACAGGGGGGGCCCGGAGAACGGCAGTTCTTC,CASSSRQGGPGERQFF
once,TRBJ1-2,-,TRBV28,TGTGCCAGCAGTCTAAAGGCGGTCTATGGCTACACCTTC,CASSLKAVYGYTF
-,TRBJ1-3,-,TRBV4-2,TGTGCCAGCAGCCAAGTACGGCGGGGAAACACCATATATTTT,CASSQVRRGNTIYF
-,TRBJ1-4,TRBD1,TRBV15,TGTGCCACCAGCAGAGGGACAGGGGGTCGTACAAATGAAAAACTGTTTTTT,CATSRGTGGRTNEKLFF
-,TRBJ2-5,TRBD2,TRBV5-1,TGCGCCAGCAGCCCAACTAGCGGGGGGGCACAAGAGACCCAGTACTTC,CASSPTSGGAQETQYF
-,TRBJ2-7,TRBD2,TRBV7-6,TGTGCCAGCAGCCTAGGGACTAGCGGGACCTACGAGCAGTACTTC,CASSLGTSGTYEQYF
few,TRBJ2-7,TRBD2,TRBV7-2,TGTGCCAGCAGCTTAGCACCGGGACTAGCGGGCCGAGAGCAGTACTTC,CASSLAPGLAGREQYF
-,TRBJ2-5,TRBD2,TRBV2,TGTGCCAGCAGCGGGACTAGCGGGGGACAAGAGACCCAGTACTTC,CASSGTSGGQETQYF
many,TRBJ1-2,-,TRBV19,TGTGCCAGTAGTATGGGTAGAGGCTATGGCTACACCTTC,CASSMGRGYGYTF
-,TRBJ1-6,-,TRBV30,TGTGCCTGGGCGCCCCGGGGGACCCTGAGGGATTCACCCCTCCACTTT,CAWAPRGTLRDSPLHF
-,TRBJ2-7,-,TRBV7-2,TGTGCCAGCACGCCCAGGGACTTCAACCGCGAGCAGTACTTC,CASTPRDFNREQYF
-,TRBJ1-3,TRBD1,TRBV27,TGTGCCAGCAGTTTATCTTACTGGGACAGAAGCTCTGGAAACACCATATATTTT,CASSLSYWDRSSGNTIYF
-,TRBJ2-4,-,TRBV5-1,TGCGCCAGCAGCACAGGAGGGGTAGCCAAAAACATTCAGTACTTC,CASSTGGVAKNIQYF
-,TRBJ1-1,-,TRBV4-1,TGCGCCAGCAGCCAAGATAGGGGGGGCCGGGGCACTGAAGCTTTCTTT,CASSQDRGGRGTEAFF
-,TRBJ2-2,-,TRBV5-1,TGCGCCAGCAGCTTGGGGGGCCTAGCGAACACCGGGGAGCTGTTTTTT,CASSLGGLANTGELFF
-,TRBJ2-3,-,TRBV7-2,TGTGCCAGCAGCAACCGACTAGTTTCTCTAGATACGCAGTATTTT,CASSNRLVSLDTQYF
-,TRBJ2-7,TRBD1,TRBV10-2,TGCGCCAGCCAACGGGACAGAGACGACTACGAGCAGTACTTC,CASQRDRDDYEQYF
-,TRBJ2-7,TRBD2,TRBV28,TGTGCCAGCTGTTCGCCACAGGGGGCCCCCTGGGGACTAGCGGGAGGGCTCTACGAGCAGTACTTC,CASCSPQGAPWGLAGGLYEQYF
-,TRBJ2-7,TRBD2,TRBV7-3,TGTGCCAGCGCCGCCAGCGGGAGTTCCGAGCAGTACTTC,CASAASGSSEQYF
-,TRBJ2-3,TRBD2,TRBV12-3/TRBV12-4,TGTGCCAGCAGTTTGCCTAGCGGTACGCAGTATTTT,CASSLPSGTQYF
-,TRBJ2-2,-,TRBV19,TGTGCCAGTAGTATAACCAACTACGGGGGTCAGGGGGAGCTGTTTTTT,CASSITNYGGQGELFF
-,TRBJ2-1,TRBD2,TRBV27,TGTGCCAGCAGTTCCAGCGGGGCCTACAATGAGCAGTTCTTC,CASSSSGAYNEQFF
-,TRBJ2-2,TRBD1,TRBV19,TGTGCCAGCGGACAGGGGGCTAGGGACACCGGGGAGCTGTTTTTT,CASGQGARDTGELFF
few,TRBJ1-5,-,TRBV30,TGTGCCTGGAGTGGCCCCCAGAGGCATCAGCCCCAGCATTTT,CAWSGPQRHQPQHF
few,TRBJ2-5,TRBD2,TRBV7-8,TGTGCCAGCAGCTTCATAGCGGGGGGGCCTTGGGAGACCCAGTACTTC,CASSFIAGGPWETQYF
-,TRBJ2-3,TRBD1,TRBV7-9,TGTGCCAGCACCCGGACAGGGGGTCGGGGTTCGTCGCAGTATTTT,CASTRTGGRGSSQYF
-,TRBJ1-1,TRBD1,TRBV28,TGTGCCAGCAGTTTACCAGGACAGGGACCAGCTTCGAACACTGAAGCTTTCTTT,CASSLPGQGPASNTEAFF
-,TRBJ2-3,TRBD1,TRBV2,TGTGCCAGCAGTTATGACCGGGACAGGGGGCGGACAGATACGCAGTATTTT,CASSYDRDRGRTDTQYF
-,TRBJ2-3,TRBD2,TRBV7-2,TGTGCCAGCAGCTTAGGGTTAGCGGGGGCATGGGCAGATACGCAGTATTTT,CASSLGLAGAWADTQYF
-,TRBJ2-5,-,TRBV19,TGTGCCAGTAGTATAGGACTACAAGAGACCCAGTACTTC,CASSIGLQETQYF
-,TRBJ2-3,-,TRBV4-1,TGCGCCAGCAGCCAAGGTCAGGGGACCGCTAGCACAGATACGCAGTATTTT,CASSQGQGTASTDTQYF
-,TRBJ2-7,-,TRBV5-6,TGTGCCAGCAGCGTATCCGGGAAATATTACGAGCAGTACTTC,CASSVSGKYYEQYF
-,TRBJ1-1,-,TRBV28,TGTGCCAGCACCCGACTTCTTTTTAACACTGAAGCTTTCTTT,CASTRLLFNTEAFF
-,TRBJ2-1,-,TRBV7-9,TGTGCCAGCAGCTTACCGGGATCCAATGAGCAGTTCTTC,CASSLPGSNEQFF
-,TRBJ2-1,-,TRBV5-1,TGCGCCAGCAGCTGGTCCGAGAGCAATGAGCAGTTCTTC,CASSWSESNEQFF
once,TRBJ2-3,TRBD2,TRBV10-2,TGCGCCAGCAGGGTAGCGGGGGGGAGCACAGATACGCAGTATTTT,CASRVAGGSTDTQYF
-,TRBJ1-1,-,TRBV5-1,TGCGCCAGCAGCCAACAGGGCATGAACACTGAAGCTTTCTTT,CASSQQGMNTEAFF
-,TRBJ2-1,-,TRBV14,TGTGCCAGCAGCCGCCCAGGGGGGACAATTTATGAGCAGTTCTTC,CASSRPGGTIYEQFF
-,TRBJ2-2,-,TRBV6-5,TGTGCCAGCAAGTCAGGGCAGGCCAACACCGGGGAGCTGTTTTTT,CASKSGQANTGELFF
few,TRBJ1-1,TRBD1,TRBV10-3,TGTGCCATAGGGGGCAGTTTGAACACTGAAGCTTTCTTT,CAIGGSLNTEAFF
-,TRBJ1-2,-,TRBV28,TGTGCCAGCAGTTACTCCGGGAGCTCATATGGCTACACCTTC,CASSYSGSSYGYTF
-,TRBJ1-1,-,TRBV4-3,TGCGCCAGCAGCCTGACCAGGGTTTTAGGAACTGAAGCTTTCTTT,CASSLTRVLGTEAFF
-,TRBJ2-3,-,TRBV6-5,TGTGCCAGCCATCCAGGGTTCGGAGATACGCAGTATTTT,CASHPGFGDTQYF
once,TRBJ1-2,TRBD1,TRBV11-2,TGTGCCAGCAGCATCAGCCCGGGACAGGGCTATGGCTACACCTTC,CASSISPGQGYGYTF
once,TRBJ1-2,-,TRBV7-8,TGTGCCAGCAGCTTAGGGGGGGACTCTAACTATGGCTACACCTTC,CASSLGGDSNYGYTF
-,TRBJ1-2,-,TRBV6-6,TGTGCCAGCAGTTACATCCAGGGTGACTATGGCTACACCTTC,CASSYIQGDYGYTF